Sequencing of this T cell receptor (beta chain) was carried out in a study of shared clonotypes between healthy human individuals. V dropped 2 bases and J dropped 1; count of bases not matched to a gene: 5. Looked up from germline, CDR1 is SGHRS and CDR2 is YFSETQ. The CDR3 totals 17 residues. A deep-level run was used for the assay. Each subset's genomic DNA was split evenly across several immunoSEQ plates. Sorted-subset replicate PCR reactions were performed with approximately 180 ng DNA, corresponding to roughly 31,000 T cell genomes. Repertoires were generated with immunoSEQ multiplex PCR, while TCRdb's copy carries only in-frame clones and drops some. Of some 2.3 million clones listed, just over 90% are singletons. This clone was observed once.

This clonotype was sampled from a man aged 18 to 29 in good health. Some clones in this sample may be carry-over from other donors' samples. This chain connects TRBV5-1 to TRBJ2-3; 12 bases map to TRBD2. Sample: naive CD4+ T cells from PBMCs. Subset noted: CD45RA+ positively selected. The CDR3: CASSFASGRGGTDTQYF. The CDR3 region has the DNA TGCGCCAGCAGCTTCGCTAGCGGGAGGGGGGGCACAGATACGCAGTATTTT.